Reported below is one T cell receptor beta chain. The data derive from a study of control samples from healthy donors and cancer patients. Profiled with immunoSEQ multiplex PCR; TCRdb holds only in-frame clones, not every one. The table has 150,000 to 200,000 clones, 75% to 95% seen once. V dropped 0 bases and J dropped 5 bases, with 11 bases sitting between them. The germline V gene encodes CDR1 SNHLY and CDR2 FYNNEI. The CDR3 is 15 amino acids. This sequence joins TRBV2 and TRBJ1-3, with TRBD1 as a possible D gene (5 bases). This clonotype was sampled from a woman between 35 and 50 years old in good health. The specimen sequenced was blood. As DNA, the CDR3 is TGTGCCAGCAGTGAAGCAAGGGGTTCTCGAAACACCATATATTTT. It yields the protein CASSEARGSRNTIYF.